A selection of T cell receptor beta chains follows, all from one sample in a study of T cells in Graves' hyperthyroidism and ophthalmopathy. TCRdb reanalysed the multiplex PCR reads using MiXCR and keeps one entry per CDR3 protein. The data contain just under 750,000 distinct CDR3 sequences, 30% to 40% of them seen just once; the ten biggest clones take up about a third. Material for sequencing was blood. Receptors originate from a woman aged 35 to 49 with Graves' hyperthyroidism. Both conserved end residues are part of each CDR3. A D gene is named only where the DNA matches it firmly. Size values are once, few and many counts, or a class for expanded clones, and some rows have none.

TRBV20-1	-	TRBJ1-6	many	TGCAGTGCTAGAAGTGGGGCGCCCCTCCACTTT	CSARSGAPLHF
TRBV29-1	TRBD1	TRBJ2-7	-	TGCAGCGTCGGAATCCGGGACAGGGCCTACGAGCAGTACTTC	CSVGIRDRAYEQYF
TRBV7-2	-	TRBJ1-6	few	TGTGCCAGCAGTTCATTGTCCGGACGGATTAATTCACCCCTCCACTTT	CASSSLSGRINSPLHF
TRBV7-2	-	TRBJ2-7	once	TGTGCCAGCAGGCCAGCGGACGCCTACGAGCAGTACTTC	CASRPADAYEQYF
TRBV4-1	TRBD1	TRBJ1-1	-	TGCGCCAGCAGCCGAGGGACAGAATACACTGAAGCTTTCTTT	CASSRGTEYTEAFF
TRBV24-1	-	TRBJ1-5	few	TGTGCCACCAGTGATAACGGAGGGGGGCTGAGCAATCAGCCCCAGCATTTT	CATSDNGGGLSNQPQHF
TRBV10-3	TRBD1	TRBJ1-2	many	TGTGCCATCAGTCAAGACAGGGATGAAGGCTACACCTTC	CAISQDRDEGYTF
TRBV4-1	-	TRBJ2-6	-	TGCGCCAGCAGCCAGAGTGGGCGAGGTGTCCCTGGGGCCAACGTCCTGACTTTC	CASSQSGRGVPGANVLTF
TRBV6-5	-	TRBJ1-2	few	TGTGCCAGCAGGTGGACGGACAACTATGGCTACACCTTC	CASRWTDNYGYTF
TRBV10-2	TRBD1	TRBJ1-1	few	TGTGCCAGCAGTTACTCGACAGGGGGCGCGTTCACTGAAGCTTTCTTT	CASSYSTGGAFTEAFF
TRBV9	TRBD1	TRBJ1-1	few	TGTGCCAGCAGCGACCGGGACAGGGGTACTTTCTTT	CASSDRDRGTFF
TRBV20-1	TRBD2	TRBJ2-7	-	TGCAGTGCTTCCCTCCTAGCGGCCTCCTACGAGCAGTACTTC	CSASLLAASYEQYF
TRBV6-5	TRBD2	TRBJ2-5	few	TGTGCCAGCAGTTACTCGAAAGCGGGGGGAGGAGAGACCCAGTACTTC	CASSYSKAGGGETQYF
TRBV7-2	TRBD1	TRBJ2-7	-	TGTGCCAGCAGCTCCTATCGACAGGGCGCTTACGAGCAGTACTTC	CASSSYRQGAYEQYF
TRBV10-3	TRBD2	TRBJ2-1	-	TGTGCCATCAATACAGGGCTAGCGGGAGTCAATGAGCAGTTCTTC	CAINTGLAGVNEQFF
TRBV6-5	-	TRBJ1-1	many	TGTGCCAGCAGCCGCGACATCATGAACACTGAAGCTTTCTTT	CASSRDIMNTEAFF
TRBV29-1	TRBD1	TRBJ1-5	-	TGCAGCGTTGTTGGGACAGGGGCAGGCAATCAGCCCCAGCATTTT	CSVVGTGAGNQPQHF
TRBV20-1	-	TRBJ1-5	few	TGCAGTGCTACGGACCCAGTTGGTCCCAGCAATCAGCCCCAGCATTTT	CSATDPVGPSNQPQHF
TRBV6-4	-	TRBJ1-1	-	TGTGCCAGCTCACAATCTGACGCAGGGAGGAACACTGAAGCTTTCTTT	CASSQSDAGRNTEAFF
TRBV6-2/TRBV6-3	TRBD1	TRBJ1-1	few	TGTGCCAGCAGAAAGGGGACAGACATGAACACTGAAGCTTTCTTT	CASRKGTDMNTEAFF
TRBV10-2	-	TRBJ2-5	-	TGCGCCAGCAGTCCCCTCCGGGAGGGGGCCGGGGAGACCCAGTACTTC	CASSPLREGAGETQYF
TRBV7-9	-	TRBJ2-2	many	TGTGCCAGCAGCTTAGCACAGCCTAACACCGGGGAGCTGTTTTTT	CASSLAQPNTGELFF
TRBV6-8	TRBD2	TRBJ2-6	few	TGTGCCAGCAGTTACCTAGGACTAGCGGGAGGCTCTGGGGCCAACGTCCTGACTTTC	CASSYLGLAGGSGANVLTF
TRBV18	-	TRBJ1-5	-	TGTGCCAGCTCACCGTCGAGCTTGGGCAATCAGCCCCAGCATTTT	CASSPSSLGNQPQHF
TRBV11-3	TRBD2	TRBJ2-1	-	TGTGCCAGCAGCTCCGGGACTAGCAGTGAGCAGTTCTTC	CASSSGTSSEQFF
TRBV6-5	TRBD2	TRBJ2-7	-	TGTGCCAGCAGGTTACCCGGGACTAGATCGTCCGAGCAGTACTTC	CASRLPGTRSSEQYF
TRBV29-1	-	TRBJ2-7	-	TGTGCCTGGAGTCGACCTTTCTACGAGCAGTACTTC	CAWSRPFYEQYF
TRBV4-3	TRBD1	TRBJ1-1	-	TGCGCCAGCAGGACAGGGGAAGGCACTGAAGCTTTCTTT	CASRTGEGTEAFF
TRBV7-2	TRBD1	TRBJ1-1	many	TGTGCCAGCAGCTCTAGGACAGGGCGGACTGAAGCTTTCTTT	CASSSRTGRTEAFF
TRBV19	TRBD2	TRBJ2-7	many	TGTGCCAGTAGTTCTAGCGGGGGGCCATTCGGTGACGAGCAGTACTTC	CASSSSGGPFGDEQYF
TRBV10-3	-	TRBJ1-4	many	TGTGCCGCGGGACCGGCCGAAAAACTGTTTTTT	CAAGPAEKLFF
TRBV15	-	TRBJ2-2	many	TGTGCCACCAGGAGGGTTGGAGGCACCGGGGAGCTGTTTTTT	CATRRVGGTGELFF
TRBV10-3	TRBD1	TRBJ2-5	many	TGTGCCATCAGTGAGTCCACAGGGGTCGGAGAGACCCAGTACTTC	CAISESTGVGETQYF
TRBV5-5	TRBD1	TRBJ1-2	-	TGTGCCAGCAGTCCTCAGGGGGAAAAGGTTCAAGGCTACACCTTC	CASSPQGEKVQGYTF
TRBV25-1	-	TRBJ2-5	many	TGTGCCAGCAGTCCCCCCCGCACCTTAGGGGAGACCCAGTACTTC	CASSPPRTLGETQYF
TRBV7-9	TRBD1	TRBJ2-5	-	TGTGCCAGCAGCAAAACAGGGACATTAACAAGGACAGGGCGAGGGGAGACCCAGTACTTC	CASSKTGTLTRTGRGETQYF
TRBV4-1	-	TRBJ1-5	-	TGCGCCAGCAGCCTTCGACAGATGCCAAATCAGCCCCAGCATTTT	CASSLRQMPNQPQHF
TRBV5-4	-	TRBJ2-5	few	TGTGCCAGCAGCCCTGAGCAAAAAGAGACCCAGTACTTC	CASSPEQKETQYF
TRBV6-6	TRBD1	TRBJ1-4	many	TGTGCCAGCTACCGACAGGGGAGAGAAAAACTGTTTTTT	CASYRQGREKLFF
TRBV5-8	TRBD1	TRBJ1-2	-	TGTGCCAGCATCGACAAACTCGGGACAGGAGATGGCTACACCTTC	CASIDKLGTGDGYTF